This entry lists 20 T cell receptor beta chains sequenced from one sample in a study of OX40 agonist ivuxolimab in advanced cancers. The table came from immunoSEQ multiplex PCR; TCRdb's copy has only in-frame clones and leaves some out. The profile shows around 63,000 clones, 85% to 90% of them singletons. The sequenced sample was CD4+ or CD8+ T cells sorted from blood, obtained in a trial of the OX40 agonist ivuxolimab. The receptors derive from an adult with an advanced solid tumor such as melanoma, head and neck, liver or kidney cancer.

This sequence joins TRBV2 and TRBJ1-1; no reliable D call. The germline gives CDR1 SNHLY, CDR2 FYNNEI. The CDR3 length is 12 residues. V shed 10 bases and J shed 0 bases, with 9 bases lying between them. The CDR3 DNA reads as TGTGCCACCCTCACACTGAACACTGAAGCTTTCTTT. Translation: CATLTLNTEAFF.

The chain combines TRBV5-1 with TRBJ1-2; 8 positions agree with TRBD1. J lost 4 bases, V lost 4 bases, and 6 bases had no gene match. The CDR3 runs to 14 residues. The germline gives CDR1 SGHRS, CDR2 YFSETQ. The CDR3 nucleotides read TGCGCCAGCAGCCCGTCAGGGACAGGCTATGGCTACACCTTC. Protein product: CASSPSGTGYGYTF.

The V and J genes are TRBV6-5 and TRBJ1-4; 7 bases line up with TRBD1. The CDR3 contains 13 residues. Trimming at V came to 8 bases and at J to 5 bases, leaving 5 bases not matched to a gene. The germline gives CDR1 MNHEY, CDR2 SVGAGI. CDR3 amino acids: CASRRQGNEKLFF. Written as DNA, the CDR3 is TGTGCCAGCCGTAGACAGGGAAATGAAAAACTGTTTTTT.

The CDR3 loop is CASSFKTSGNWAYEQYF. For the CDR3, the DNA is TGTGCCAGCAGCTTTAAGACTAGCGGGAATTGGGCCTACGAGCAGTACTTC. The chain carries TRBV11-2 and TRBJ2-7; the match to TRBD2 covers 11 bases. There are 17 residues in the CDR3. V gave up 3 bases and J gave up 2 bases; unmatched junction bases: 9. Germline V gives CDR1 SGHAT, CDR2 FQNNGV.

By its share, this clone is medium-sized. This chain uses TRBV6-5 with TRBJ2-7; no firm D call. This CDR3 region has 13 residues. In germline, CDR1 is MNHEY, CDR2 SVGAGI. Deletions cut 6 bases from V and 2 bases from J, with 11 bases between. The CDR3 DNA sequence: TGTGCCAGCAGGCTCCCGGGCACCTACGAGCAGTACTTC. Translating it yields CASRLPGTYEQYF.

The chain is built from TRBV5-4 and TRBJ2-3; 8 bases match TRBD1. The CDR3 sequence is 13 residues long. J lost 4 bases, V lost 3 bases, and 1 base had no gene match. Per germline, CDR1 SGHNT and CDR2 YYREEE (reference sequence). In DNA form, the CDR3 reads TGTGCCAGCAGCTCACAGGGGGCAGATACGCAGTATTTT. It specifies CASSSQGADTQYF.

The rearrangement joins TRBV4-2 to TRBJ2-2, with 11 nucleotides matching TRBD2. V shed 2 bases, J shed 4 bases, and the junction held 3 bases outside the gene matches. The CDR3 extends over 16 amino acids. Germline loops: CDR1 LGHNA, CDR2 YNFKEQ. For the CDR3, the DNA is TGTGCCAGCAGCCAAACTAGCGGGAGAATCACCGGGGAGCTGTTTTTT. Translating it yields CASSQTSGRITGELFF.

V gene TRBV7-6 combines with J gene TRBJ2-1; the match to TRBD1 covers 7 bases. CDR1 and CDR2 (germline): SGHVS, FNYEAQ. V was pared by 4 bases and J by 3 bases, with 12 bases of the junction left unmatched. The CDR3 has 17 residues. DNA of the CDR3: TGTGCCAGCAGCTCGACCGGACAGGATCGAAACTACAATGAGCAGTTCTTC. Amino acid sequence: CASSSTGQDRNYNEQFF.

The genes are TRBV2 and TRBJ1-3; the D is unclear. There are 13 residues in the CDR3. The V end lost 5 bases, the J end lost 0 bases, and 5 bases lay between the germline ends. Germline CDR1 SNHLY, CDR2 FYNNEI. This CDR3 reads CASSMVSGNTIYF. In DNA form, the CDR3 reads TGTGCCAGCAGTATGGTCTCTGGAAACACCATATATTTT. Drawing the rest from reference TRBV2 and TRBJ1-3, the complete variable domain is EPEVTQTPSHQVTQMGQEVILRCVPISNHLYFYWYRQILGQKVEFLVSFYNNEISEKSEIFDDQFSVERPDGSNFTLKIRSTKLEDSAMYFCASSMVSGNTIYFGEGSWLTVV.

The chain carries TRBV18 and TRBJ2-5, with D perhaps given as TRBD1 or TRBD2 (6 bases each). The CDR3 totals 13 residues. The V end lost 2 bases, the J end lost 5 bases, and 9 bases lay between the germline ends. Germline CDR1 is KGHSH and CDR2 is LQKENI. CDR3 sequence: CASSPTGRETQYF. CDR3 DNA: TGTGCCAGCTCACCAACAGGGAGGGAGACCCAGTACTTC.

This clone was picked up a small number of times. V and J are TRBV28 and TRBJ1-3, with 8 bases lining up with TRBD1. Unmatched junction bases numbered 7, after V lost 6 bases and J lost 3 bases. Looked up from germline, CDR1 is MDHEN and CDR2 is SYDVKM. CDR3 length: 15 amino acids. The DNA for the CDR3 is TGTGCCAGCAGCCTGGGGGGGACAGGTGGAAACACCATATATTTT. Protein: CASSLGGTGGNTIYF.

CDR3 nucleotide sequence: TGTGCCAGCAGCCCTGACAATTCCTACGAGCAGTACTTC. Amino acid sequence: CASSPDNSYEQYF. The chain combines TRBV7-6 with TRBJ2-7; D is undetermined. The V end lost 5 bases, the J end lost 1 base, and 9 bases lay between the germline ends. This CDR3 has 13 residues. Germline V gene data show CDR1 as SGHVS and CDR2 as FNYEAQ.

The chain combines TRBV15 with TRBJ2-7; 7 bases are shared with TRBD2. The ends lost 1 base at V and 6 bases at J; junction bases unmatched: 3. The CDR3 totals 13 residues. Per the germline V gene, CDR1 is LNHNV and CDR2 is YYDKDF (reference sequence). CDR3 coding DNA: TGTGCCACCAGCAGAGTAATAGCGGGCGAGCAGTACTTC. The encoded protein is CATSRVIAGEQYF.

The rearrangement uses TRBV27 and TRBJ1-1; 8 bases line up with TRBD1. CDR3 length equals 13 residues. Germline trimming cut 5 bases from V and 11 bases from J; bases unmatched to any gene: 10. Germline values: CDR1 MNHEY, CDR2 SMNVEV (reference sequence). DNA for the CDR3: TGTGCCAGCAGTCGGACAGGGTTCACTGGGGCTTTCTTT. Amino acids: CASSRTGFTGAFF.

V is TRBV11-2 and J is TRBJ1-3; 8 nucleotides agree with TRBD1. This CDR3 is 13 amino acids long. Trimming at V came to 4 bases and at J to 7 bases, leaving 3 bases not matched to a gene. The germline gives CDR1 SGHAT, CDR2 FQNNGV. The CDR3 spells CASSSGQGNTIYF. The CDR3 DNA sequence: TGTGCCAGCAGCTCCGGACAGGGCAACACCATATATTTT.

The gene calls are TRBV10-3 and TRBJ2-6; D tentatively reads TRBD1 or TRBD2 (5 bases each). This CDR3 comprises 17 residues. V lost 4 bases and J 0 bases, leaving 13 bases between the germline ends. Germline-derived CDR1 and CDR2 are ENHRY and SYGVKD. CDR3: CAISVGAEDSGANVLTF. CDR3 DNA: TGTGCCATCAGTGTCGGGGCAGAAGACTCTGGGGCCAACGTCCTGACTTTC.

The CDR3 coding sequence is TGTGCCACCTCCCGGGGTGGGGCGGGGGGAGATACGCAGTATTTT. Amino acid sequence: CATSRGGAGGDTQYF. The chain combines TRBV7-2 with TRBJ2-3, with TRBD2 matching 8 bases. The V gene end was trimmed by 10 bases and the J gene end by 5 bases; junction bases not matched to a gene: 14. CDR1 SGHTA and CDR2 FQGNSA come from the germline V gene. This CDR3 has 15 residues.

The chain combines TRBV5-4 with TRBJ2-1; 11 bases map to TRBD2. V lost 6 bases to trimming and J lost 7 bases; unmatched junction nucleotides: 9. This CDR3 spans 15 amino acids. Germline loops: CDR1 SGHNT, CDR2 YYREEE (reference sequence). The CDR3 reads CASKTGTSGLNEQFF. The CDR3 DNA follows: TGTGCCAGCAAAACCGGGACTAGCGGTTTAAATGAGCAGTTCTTC. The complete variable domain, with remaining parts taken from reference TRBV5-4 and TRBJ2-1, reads ETGVTQSPTHLIKTRGQQVTLRCSSQSGHNTVSWYQQALGQGPQFIFQYYREEENGRGNFPPRFSGLQFPNYSSELNVNALELDDSALYLCASKTGTSGLNEQFFGPGTRLTVL.

CDR3 amino acids: CASSIQGYQETQYF. CDR3 nucleotide sequence: TGTGCCAGTAGTATCCAGGGGTACCAAGAGACCCAGTACTTC. The rearrangement uses TRBV19 and TRBJ2-5, with D possibly being TRBD1 (6 bases). The germline CDR1 and CDR2 sequences are LNHDA and SQIVND (reference sequence). V was trimmed by 3 bases and J by 0 bases, leaving 8 bases between them. The CDR3 consists of 14 residues. Full variable domain (remainder filled in from reference TRBV19 and TRBJ2-5): DGGITQSPKYLFRKEGQNVTLSCEQNLNHDAMYWYRQDPGQGLRLIYYSQIVNDFQKGDIAEGYSVSREKKESFPLTVTSAQKNPTAFYLCASSIQGYQETQYFGPGTRLLVL.

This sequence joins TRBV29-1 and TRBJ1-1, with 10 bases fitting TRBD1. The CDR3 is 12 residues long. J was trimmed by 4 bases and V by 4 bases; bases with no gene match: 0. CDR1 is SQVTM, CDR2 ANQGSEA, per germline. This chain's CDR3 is CSVGQGATEAFF. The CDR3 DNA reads TGCAGCGTTGGACAGGGGGCCACTGAAGCTTTCTTT.